Presented here are 8 T cell receptor beta chains from one specimen sequenced in a study of ipilimumab plus nivolumab after autologous stem cell transplantation. Some clones are missing from TCRdb's copy, which holds only in-frame ones; the method was immunoSEQ multiplex PCR. Of around 17,000 clones in the sample, about three quarters were seen once. The material was PBMCs, obtained in a trial of ipilimumab plus nivolumab as post-transplant consolidation. These receptors originate from a male donor with diffuse large B-cell lymphoma.

The V and J genes are TRBV19 and TRBJ1-1, with 10 bases that match TRBD1. CDR3 length equals 16 residues. Germline assignment: CDR1 LNHDA and CDR2 SQIVND (reference sequence). V shed 9 bases and J 1 base; nucleotides not matched to a gene: 11. Here the CDR3 reads CASRRDRGSWNTEAFF. In nucleotides, the CDR3 is TGTGCCAGCCGTCGGGACAGGGGAAGTTGGAACACTGAAGCTTTCTTT. Variable domain in full (rest from reference TRBV19 and TRBJ1-1): DGGITQSPKYLFRKEGQNVTLSCEQNLNHDAMYWYRQDPGQGLRLIYYSQIVNDFQKGDIAEGYSVSREKKESFPLTVTSAQKNPTAFYLCASRRDRGSWNTEAFFGQGTRLTVV.

V and J are TRBV9 and TRBJ2-5; TRBD1 matches at 10 bases. Per the germline V gene, CDR1 is SGDLS and CDR2 is YYNGEE. The V segment lost 5 bases and the J segment 5 bases; nucleotides outside the gene matches: 6. The CDR3 loop spans 14 amino acids. In DNA, the CDR3 is TGTGCCAGCAGTGACGTGGACAGGGGGGAGACCCAGTACTTC. Its translation: CASSDVDRGETQYF.

The V call is TRBV30, the J call TRBJ1-4; 10 bases are a match to TRBD1. The trim removed 4 bases at V and 8 bases at J, leaving 4 bases unmatched. Germline CDR1 and CDR2: GTSNPN and SVGIG (reference sequence). The CDR3 runs to 13 residues. CDR3 coding DNA: TGTGCCTGGACGGACAGGGGGAGCGAAAAACTGTTTTTT. This translates into CAWTDRGSEKLFF.

The chain employs TRBV5-4 and TRBJ2-3; 7 nucleotides line up with TRBD2. The trim removed 3 bases at V and 4 bases at J, leaving 2 bases unmatched. The CDR3 has 13 residues. Germline lookup yields CDR1 SGHNT and CDR2 YYREEE (reference sequence). For the CDR3, the DNA is TGTGCCAGCAGCTCTCGGGGGGCAGATACGCAGTATTTT. It specifies CASSSRGADTQYF.

As regards this clone: One end of the junction varies from germline; a read error may be responsible. The chain combines TRBV6-1 with TRBJ2-7; the D gene is possibly TRBD1 (6 bases). The CDR3 runs to 14 residues. Germline loops: CDR1 MNHNS, CDR2 SASEGT. The CDR3 here is CAISENRANYEQYF. The CDR3 DNA reads TGTGCCATCAGTGAGAACAGGGCGAACTACGAGCAGTACTTC.

This clone was counted a few times. The rearrangement joins TRBV30 to TRBJ2-3; 9 bases align to TRBD2. The length of the CDR3 is 15 residues. Looked up from germline, CDR1 is GTSNPN and CDR2 is SVGIG (reference sequence). The J segment lost 4 bases and the V segment lost 1 base, leaving 6 bases of the junction unmatched. The CDR3 DNA reads as TGTGCCTGGAGTGCCGGGACTAGCTTCCCAGATACGCAGTATTTT. Translating gives CAWSAGTSFPDTQYF.

This clone was seen ten or more times. The V and J genes are TRBV14 and TRBJ2-1; D call uncertain. Germline CDR1 and CDR2: SGHDN and FVKESK. V was cut by 0 bases and J by 12 bases, with 9 bases left in between. The CDR3 extends over 12 amino acids. The CDR3 here is CASSQDRVGQFF. The DNA of the CDR3 is TGTGCCAGCAGCCAAGATCGAGTAGGGCAGTTCTTC. Using reference TRBV14 and TRBJ2-1 for the parts outside the CDR3, the full variable domain is EAGVTQFPSHSVIEKGQTVTLRCDPISGHDNLYWYRRVMGKEIKFLLHFVKESKQDESGMPNNRFLAERTGGTYSTLKVQPAELEDSGVYFCASSQDRVGQFFGPGTRLTVL.

This clone was picked up a small number of times. V gene TRBV2 combines with J gene TRBJ2-7, with D tentatively TRBD1 (5 bases). Germline V gene sequence: CDR1 SNHLY, CDR2 FYNNEI. V lost 10 bases and J 2 bases, leaving 12 bases between the germline ends. The CDR3 runs to 12 residues. The CDR3 DNA reads as TGTGCCACAGGGAAATCGCCCTACGAGCAGTACTTC. Translation gives CATGKSPYEQYF.